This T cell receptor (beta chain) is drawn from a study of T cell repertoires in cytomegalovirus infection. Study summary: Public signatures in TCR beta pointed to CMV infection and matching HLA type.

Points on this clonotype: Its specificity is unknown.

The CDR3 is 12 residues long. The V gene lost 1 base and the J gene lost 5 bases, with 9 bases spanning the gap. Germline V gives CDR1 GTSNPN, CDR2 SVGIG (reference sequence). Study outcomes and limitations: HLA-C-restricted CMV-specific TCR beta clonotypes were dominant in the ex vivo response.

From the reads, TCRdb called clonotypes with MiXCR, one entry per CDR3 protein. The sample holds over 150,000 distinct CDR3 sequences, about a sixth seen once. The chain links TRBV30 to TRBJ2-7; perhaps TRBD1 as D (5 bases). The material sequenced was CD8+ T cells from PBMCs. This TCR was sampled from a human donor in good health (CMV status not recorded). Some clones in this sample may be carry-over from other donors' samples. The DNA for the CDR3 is TGTGCCTGGAGTGAGACAGACAACGAGCAGTACTTC. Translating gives CAWSETDNEQYF.